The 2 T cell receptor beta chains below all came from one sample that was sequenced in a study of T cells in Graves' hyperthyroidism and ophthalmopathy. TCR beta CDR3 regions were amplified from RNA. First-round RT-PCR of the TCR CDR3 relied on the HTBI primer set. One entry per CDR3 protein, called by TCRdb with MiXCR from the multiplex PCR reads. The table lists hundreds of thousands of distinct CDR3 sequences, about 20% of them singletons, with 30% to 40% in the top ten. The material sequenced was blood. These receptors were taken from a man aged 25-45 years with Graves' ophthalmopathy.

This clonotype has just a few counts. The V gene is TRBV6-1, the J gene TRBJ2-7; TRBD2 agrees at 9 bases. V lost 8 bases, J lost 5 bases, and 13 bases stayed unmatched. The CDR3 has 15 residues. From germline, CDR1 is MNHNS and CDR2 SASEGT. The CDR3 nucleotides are TGTGCCAGCGGTACCGCGCGGGAGGGGATGAACGAGCAGTACTTC. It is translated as CASGTAREGMNEQYF.

CDR3 loop: CASSLITGDPYEQYF. CDR3 in DNA: TGCGCCAGCAGCTTGATAACAGGAGACCCCTACGAGCAGTACTTC. V gene TRBV5-1 combines with J gene TRBJ2-7; a weak D match, TRBD1 (5 bases). The CDR3 spans 15 residues. With 1 base removed from V and 2 bases from J, the gap between germline ends came to 13 bases. Germline V lookup: CDR1 SGHRS, CDR2 YFSETQ.